The clone carrying this T cell receptor beta chain occurred a few times. The investigators amplified TCR beta CDR3 regions from RNA transcripts. A first-round RT-PCR of the TCR CDR3 used the HTBI primer set. TCRdb ran MiXCR on the multiplex PCR reads and lists one entry per CDR3 protein. The table lists hundreds of thousands of distinct CDR3 sequences, about 15% of them singletons. This sample was included in a study of T cells in Graves' hyperthyroidism and ophthalmopathy. This CDR3 has 18 amino acids. V dropped 1 base and J dropped 1; count of bases not matched to a gene: 4. The germline V gene has CDR1 LNHNV and CDR2 YYDKDF (reference sequence). Hyperthyroidism had been newly diagnosed in patients aged 18 to 65, and its duration was under 2 months. Isolation of PBMCs was performed on 8.5 to 10 ml fresh peripheral blood.

This TCR was sampled from a woman aged 30 to 39 with Graves' hyperthyroidism. Sequenced material: blood. This chain uses TRBV15 with TRBJ2-3, with 14 bases fitting TRBD2. CDR3 bases: TGTGCCACCAGCAGAGGAGGGACTAGCGGGAGTGGCACAGATACGCAGTATTTT. Residues: CATSRGGTSGSGTDTQYF.